Below are 18 T cell receptor beta chains sequenced from a single sample in a study of T-cell reconstitution after alpha-beta-depleted transplantation in children. Unique molecular identifiers were used to barcode this TCRbeta library. TCRdb called the PCR reads again in MiXCR, with one record for every CDR3 protein. This table holds 780,000 or so distinct CDR3 sequences, approximately 15% found once. The material was PBMCs, mostly from graft donor cells, obtained 360 days after TCRalphabeta/CD19-depleted stem cell transplant. Receptors were obtained from a male patient between 5 and 17 years old who had a stem cell transplant for acute lymphoblastic leukemia, so the T cells may come from the graft donor.

This clonotype was found many times. The chain is built from TRBV27 and TRBJ1-2; TRBD1 matches 9 bases. The J segment lost 8 bases and the V segment lost 6 bases, leaving 10 bases of the junction unmatched. From germline, CDR1 is MNHEY and CDR2 SMNVEV (reference sequence). This CDR3 comprises 14 residues. The CDR3 sequence is CASRSSGTGFGYTF. In DNA form, the CDR3 reads TGTGCCAGCAGATCCTCCGGGACAGGGTTCGGCTACACCTTC.

The rearrangement joins TRBV20-1 to TRBJ2-7, with 10 nucleotides matching TRBD2. The germline gives CDR1 DFQATT, CDR2 SNEGSKA (reference sequence). V trimming: 7 bases; J trimming: 3 bases; junction bases outside the gene matches: 9. This CDR3 comprises 14 residues. Written as DNA, the CDR3 is TGCAGTGGCCTCATAGCGGGAGGATTCTACGAGCAGTACTTC. This encodes CSGLIAGGFYEQYF.

CDR3 sequence (DNA): TGTGCCAGCAGCTTGGGAACAACTGGAAACACCATATATTTT. This codes for CASSLGTTGNTIYF. The chain joins TRBV7-9 to TRBJ1-3; no clear D. The germline gives CDR1 SEHNR, CDR2 FQNEAQ (reference sequence). This CDR3 is 14 amino acids long. Trimming removed 3 bases from V and 2 bases from J, with 8 bases in between.

This clonotype was recorded at least ten times. V and J are TRBV11-2 and TRBJ2-1; no reliable D call. The CDR3 runs to 13 residues. V was pared by 10 bases and J by 10 bases, with 20 bases between. CDR1 SGHAT and CDR2 FQNNGV come from the germline V gene. The CDR3 sequence: CATLWGSISEQFF. CDR3 bases: TGTGCCACCCTTTGGGGTAGTATCAGCGAGCAGTTCTTC.

This clonotype has only a few counts. The chain carries TRBV29-1 and TRBJ2-2; D is ambiguous. V was clipped by 4 bases and J by 8 bases, with 17 bases between them. Looked up from germline, CDR1 is SQVTM and CDR2 is ANQGSEA. CDR3 length equals 14 residues. The CDR3 DNA is TGCAGCGTTGGAATCCTTGCCACCGGAGGGGAGCTGTTTTTT. Its protein is CSVGILATGGELFF.

The chain couples TRBV7-8 to TRBJ2-7; D may be TRBD1 or TRBD2 (5 bases each). V was clipped by 5 bases and J by 2 bases, with 16 bases between them. Germline loops: CDR1 SGHVS, CDR2 FQNEAQ. The CDR3 spans 15 residues. CDR3 DNA: TGTGCCAGCAGCGGACCCAGGGACCGAACCTACGAGCAGTACTTC. It is translated as CASSGPRDRTYEQYF.

This rearrangement joins TRBV27 to TRBJ1-2; D is unclear. The CDR3 totals 13 residues. Germline CDR1 is MNHEY and CDR2 is SMNVEV (reference sequence). Trimming pared 3 bases from V and 0 bases from J, leaving 5 bases between. The CDR3 reads CASSLTSNYGYTF. Here the CDR3 DNA reads TGTGCCAGCAGTTTGACCTCTAACTATGGCTACACCTTC.

This clonotype was counted between two and nine times. The junction departs from germline at one end; a sequencing error may be responsible. The chain is built from TRBV10-2 and TRBJ2-2; 13 bases match TRBD2. CDR3 size: 16 residues. Germline V gene lookup returns CDR1 WSHSY and CDR2 SAAADI. CDR3 sequence (DNA): TGCGCCAGCAGTAAGACTAGCGGGAGGAACTCCGGGGAGCTGTTTTTT. Its translation is CASSKTSGRNSGELFF.

This chain uses TRBV5-1 with TRBJ2-1; the match to TRBD2 covers 13 bases. Trimming took 2 bases from V and 1 from J; bases not matched to a gene: 9. The CDR3 runs to 19 residues. Germline V gene sequence: CDR1 SGHRS, CDR2 YFSETQ. The DNA for the CDR3 is TGCGCCAGCAGCTTTACGGGACTAGCGGGACGACGATCCTACAATGAGCAGTTCTTC. This translates into CASSFTGLAGRRSYNEQFF.

This clonotype was observed at least ten times. The rearrangement links TRBV5-1 to TRBJ2-1, with 10 bases lining up with TRBD1. The CDR3 spans 17 residues. Germline CDR1 reads SGHRS; CDR2 reads YFSETQ. Trimming at V came to 6 bases and at J to 4 bases, leaving 13 bases not matched to a gene. The CDR3 DNA follows: TGCGCCAGCACCGTTCACCCCGGGACAGGGGAGTACAATGAGCAGTTCTTC. It yields the protein CASTVHPGTGEYNEQFF.

This clonotype has more than one count but fewer than ten. The chain has TRBV6-2 or TRBV6-3 and TRBJ2-7, with TRBD2 matching 8 bases. V trimming: 2 bases; J trimming: 5 bases; junction bases outside the gene matches: 5. Germline-derived CDR1 and CDR2 are MNHEY and SVGEGT. This CDR3 has 14 amino acids. The CDR3 bases are TGTGCCAGCAGTTACACTAGCGGAAAAAACGAGCAGTACTTC. It is translated as CASSYTSGKNEQYF.

V is TRBV3-1 and J is TRBJ1-3; 8 bases align to TRBD1. Trimming at V came to 5 bases and at J to 0 bases, leaving 12 bases not matched to a gene. Germline V CDR1 and CDR2: LGHDT, YNNKEL (reference sequence). The CDR3 loop spans 18 amino acids. The DNA for the CDR3 is TGTGCCAGCAGCGAGAGGACAGGGATTCCCATCTCTGGAAACACCATATATTTT. Protein: CASSERTGIPISGNTIYF. The variable domain in full, with the rest retrieved from reference TRBV3-1 and TRBJ1-3, is DTAVSQTPKYLVTQMGNDKSIKCEQNLGHDTMYWYKQDSKKFLKIMFSYNNKELIINETVPNRFSPKSPDKAHLNLHINSLELGDSAVYFCASSERTGIPISGNTIYFGEGSWLTVV.

This clonotype appeared a few times. V usage is TRBV6-6 and J usage is TRBJ2-7; D uncertain. With 11 bases removed from V and 7 bases from J, the gap between germline ends came to 12 bases. The CDR3 covers 10 residues. CDR1 is MNHNY, CDR2 SVGAGI, per germline (reference sequence). CDR3 DNA sequence: TGTGCCGGTACCCTCGGAGAGCAGTACTTC. Its translation is CAGTLGEQYF.

This clonotype has more than one count but fewer than ten. V gene TRBV6-1 combines with J gene TRBJ1-6; D might be TRBD1 (5 bases). In germline, CDR1 is MNHNS, CDR2 SASEGT. The CDR3 consists of 15 residues. The V gene lost 4 bases and the J gene lost 8 bases, with 15 bases spanning the gap. DNA of the CDR3: TGTGCCAGCAGTGCCCAGTTCGGGGCGCATTCACCCCTCCACTTT. It encodes CASSAQFGAHSPLHF.

This clonotype was seen more than once but under ten times. The rearrangement links TRBV24-1 to TRBJ2-6; D is possibly TRBD2 (6 bases). The CDR3 runs 18 residues. V lost 0 bases to trimming and J lost 0 bases, with 11 bases between them. The germline V gene encodes CDR1 KGHDR and CDR2 SFDVKD. The CDR3 coding sequence is TGTGCCACCAGTGATTTGGGGGACTCCGACTCTGGGGCCAACGTCCTGACTTTC. Protein sequence: CATSDLGDSDSGANVLTF.

The CDR3 reads CASSVPRQGSPYNEQFF. The CDR3 DNA reads as TGTGCCAGCAGTGTCCCCCGACAGGGGTCTCCGTACAATGAGCAGTTCTTC. The J gene is TRBJ2-1, the V gene TRBV6-1; 8 bases line up with TRBD1. Germline CDR1 and CDR2: MNHNS and SASEGT. V lost 4 bases, J lost 4 bases, and 12 bases stayed unmatched. The CDR3 is 17 amino acids.

The chain couples TRBV29-1 to TRBJ2-2; tentative D call: TRBD2 (6 bases). Germline V gene lookup returns CDR1 SQVTM and CDR2 ANQGSEA. V lost 7 bases and J 5 bases, leaving 17 bases between the germline ends. The CDR3 sequence is 14 residues long. The CDR3 here is CSAWTGVSTGELFF. CDR3 in DNA: TGCAGCGCCTGGACGGGAGTTAGTACCGGGGAGCTGTTTTTT.

The chain uses TRBV24-1 and TRBJ2-5; D not resolved. The CDR3 covers 15 residues. Germline CDR1 KGHDR, CDR2 SFDVKD. V lost 0 bases to trimming and J lost 2 bases, with 9 bases between them. The CDR3 loop is CATSDLGNLQETQYF. In DNA form, the CDR3 reads TGTGCCACCAGTGATTTGGGGAATCTACAAGAGACCCAGTACTTC.